This TCR beta chain comes out of a study of blood T cell repertoires in COVID-19. Study as a whole: COVID-19 samples from acute and convalescent phases originated in the United States, Italy and Spain. In each case, the material was cDNA or gDNA derived from T cells, B-cell-depleted T cells, or PBMCs.

Seattle-derived patients entered the study during active infection and were followed longitudinally. This CDR3 contains 14 residues. Germline V gene sequence: CDR1 MNHEY, CDR2 SMNVEV (reference sequence). V was clipped by 7 bases and J by 1 base, with 13 bases between them. Original data processing: Reference gene primer amplification gave nucleated cell count estimates. Repertoires were generated with immunoSEQ multiplex PCR, while TCRdb's copy carries only in-frame clones and drops some. Clone size and the V and J calls come from that table; the DNA yielded D and trimming. The sample records about 370,000 clones, more than 70% being singletons.

This clonotype was sampled from a woman in her twenties or thirties with COVID-19, enrolled during active disease. J is TRBJ2-5 and V is TRBV27; perhaps TRBD1 as D (6 bases). Sequencing input: peripheral blood. CDR3 region: CASKDRFLQETQYF. CDR3 DNA: TGTGCCAGCAAAGACAGGTTTCTCCAAGAGACCCAGTACTTC.